This TCR beta chain stems from a study of CD8+ T cells in alopecia areata listed by TCRdb under 2018. The study in broad terms: Treated patients were enrolled in an open-label pilot trial of oral tofacitinib at 5 to 10 mg twice daily for moderate-to-severe alopecia areata. Tofacitinib was administered for 6 to 18 months, and 6 months of follow-up off drug were then conducted to assess delayed response and recurrence. For the treated patients, the SALT score, which quantifies what percentage of scalp surface area is affected, served as the measure of disease severity. High-throughput TCRbeta sequencing was used to examine T cell clonal expansion in alopecia areata in both the C3H/HeJ mouse model and human patients. Scalp tissue and sorted CD4+ and CD8+ peripheral blood T cells from patchy and totalis/universalis alopecia areata patients and from healthy controls were covered by human TCRbeta sequencing. Patients on tofacitinib were biopsied at baseline and after 4 and 24 weeks of treatment, and several of the patients also had a later scalp biopsy. Scalp clonality was compared across normal scalp (n=4), patchy alopecia areata scalp (n=8), and alopecia totalis/universalis scalp (n=8). RNA was obtained with the PAXgene miRNA kit for fixed scalp, the miRNeasy kit for PBMCs, and the RNeasy kit for mouse skin. Amplification of TCRbeta CDR3 regions was done by immunoSEQ multiplex PCR using 35 Vbeta forward primers and 13 Jbeta reverse primers.

Reading the label with the study, this specimen's time point is: about 25 weeks on oral tofacitinib. The treatment or condition label for this specimen denotes: oral pan-JAK inhibitor, 5-10 mg twice daily. Lesional scalp punch biopsies and peripheral blood were collected from alopecia areata patients. PBMCs were isolated by density centrifugation and stained for CD3, CD4 and CD8, after which CD4+ and CD8+ T cells were sorted on a FACSAria. This clone was counted once. What antigen it recognizes has not been identified. No much larger clonotype is one base removed from it; base qualities were not supplied. The paper as a whole reports these results and caveats: Because the treated cohort was small and had only one nonresponder, larger studies are needed to examine links between baseline CD8+ expansion and response. TCR sequences shared between patients were less clear than in mice, possibly partly because of HLA diversity in the patient population. Scalp TCR repertoire analysis is complicated because resident alphabeta T cells in normal human skin are also sequenced, whereas mouse skin is dominated by gammadelta T cells. Lesional scalp, especially in alopecia totalis/universalis, showed higher clonality and more expanded CD8+ clones than normal scalp, suggesting antigenic drive. During tofacitinib treatment, many expanded lesional clones stuck around in both scalp and blood, and this persistence may partly explain why relapse happens after treatment is stopped. With tofacitinib, both scalp clonality and the number of expanded CD8+ clones among the top 100 scalp clones went down significantly.

V lost 5 bases and J lost 2 bases; the stretch between them is 16 bases long. CDR1 and CDR2 were assigned from the germline V gene as SGHTA and FQGTGA. Inclusive of the bounding cysteine and phenylalanine, the CDR3 is 15 residues long. The sequence is cut down to CDR3 DNA, 45 bases in frame from base 1. Library prep was done by the immunoSEQ multiplex PCR assay. To provide template for TCR sequencing, every sample had RNA extracted and reverse transcribed into cDNA. SuperScript III was used to make first-strand cDNA, primed with a 2:1 mix of oligo-dT and random hexamers. Amplification bias was assessed with a synthetic immune receptor repertoire, and residual bias was removed computationally. Concerning the study's data processing: After raw reads were preprocessed to remove errors, the CDR3 was defined following IMGT conventions as running from the conserved cysteine to phenylalanine. Clonality was computed as 1 minus the Shannon entropy, with the entropy normalized by log2 of the number of productive unique TCRs. Scalp TCRbeta sequences were cross-referenced with sorted blood CD4 and CD8 repertoires so that the CD4 or CD8 identity of scalp clones could be inferred. What TCRdb holds here is the immuneACCESS table cut down to in-frame rearrangements. Part of the clones is not present; checked against another copy, under half of the missing clones reflect an unresolved V gene, and the others are unexplained. V, J and clone size reflect that table, while D and trimming were determined from the DNA. The sample table holds around 99,000 clones, of which 84% were seen once. Around a quarter of the sample lies in the top ten.

The V gene is TRBV7-3 and the J gene is TRBJ2-7; matching of 7 bases hints at TRBD1 as the D gene. The sequencing used CD8+ T cells sorted from blood, collected at week 24, from a patient treated with tofacitinib. The receptor was derived from a human donor with alopecia areata. CDR3 protein: CASSPGDSQPYEQYF. The nucleotides read TGTGCCAGCAGCCCGGGGGACAGCCAGCCCTACGAGCAGTACTTC.